This TCR beta chain was identified during a study of cytomegalovirus exposure and HLA in healthy donors. Findings and limits, study-wide: It was reported that the classifier diagnosed cytomegalovirus status with high specificity and sensitivity in both the original and validation cohorts. Reportedly, a later analysis found an Asian-associated ancestry cluster had fewer N-insertions than the approximately 700-donor mean.

60 Vbeta and 13 Jbeta primers were used in PCR. Method: immunoSEQ multiplex PCR; TCRdb's copy keeps in-frame clones and lacks some. Of some 120,000 clones listed, approximately 80% were seen once; the top ten hold around 2%. On this clone: Its antigen is undetermined.

CDR3 length: 14 residues. The V gene's germline CDR1 is SGHNT and CDR2 YYREEE (reference sequence). Trimming left V 3 bases short and J 8 bases short, with 14 bases between. V is TRBV5-4 and J is TRBJ1-4; tentative D call: TRBD1 (5 bases). Sequenced material: PBMCs. This TCR derives from a man in his late teens or twenties in good health and CMV-seronegative. Here the CDR3 reads CASSYTGGEEKLFF. The CDR3 region has the DNA TGTGCCAGCAGCTATACCGGGGGGGAGGAAAAACTGTTTTTT.